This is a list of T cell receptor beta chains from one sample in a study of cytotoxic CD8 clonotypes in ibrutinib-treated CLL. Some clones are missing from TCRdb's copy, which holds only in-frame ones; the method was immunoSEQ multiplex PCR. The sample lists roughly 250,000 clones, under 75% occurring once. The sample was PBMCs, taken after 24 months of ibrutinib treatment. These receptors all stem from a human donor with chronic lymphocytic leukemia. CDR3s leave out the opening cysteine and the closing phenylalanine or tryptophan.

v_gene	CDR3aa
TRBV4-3	ASSQDPTGDGQPQH
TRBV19	ASSLGGRSYEQY
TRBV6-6	ASNQPGTGSYEQY
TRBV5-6	ASSLTLPREKLF
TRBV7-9	ASSTTPPPQY
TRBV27	ASSLKGGGYEQY
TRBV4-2	ASSQDQNPNSYEQY
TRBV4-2	ASSQGGGASYEQY
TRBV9	ASSVAGQGKETQY
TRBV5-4	ASSFVTESYEQY
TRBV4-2	ASSHGTSDYNEQF
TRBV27	ASSWDSATDTYEQY
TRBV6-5	ASSYEGAVYNEQF
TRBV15	ATNKFSGTAPSSYNEQF
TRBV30	AWKKEAANEKLF
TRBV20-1	SARDIGEQY
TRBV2	ASSFQSATNEKLF
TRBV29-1	SVATSGSFAGELF
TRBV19	ASSALATNEKLF
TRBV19	ASSIGQKKETQY
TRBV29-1	SVVASGGYEQY
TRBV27	ASSTRQGPYEQY
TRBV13	ASSLGTPDYEQY
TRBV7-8	ASSPGTGRDEQF
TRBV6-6	AIGRRTDTQY
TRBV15	ATSRGVGRTQPQH
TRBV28	ASSSPTGLASNYGYT
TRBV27	ASSLVIPGQGSYEQY
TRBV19	ASSGRAEYNEQF
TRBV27	ASSSLAGGPYNEQF
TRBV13	ASSLGVRQPQH
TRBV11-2	ASSVGATYNEQF
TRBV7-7	ASSLGISGNTGELF
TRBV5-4	ASSHDRGFDTEAF
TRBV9	ASSGGPPDTQY
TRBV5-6	ASSLDVLRETQY
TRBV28	ASSPPGQIYGYT
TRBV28	ASSSTKQGFSYEQY
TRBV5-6	ASRNRVGETQY
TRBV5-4	ASSPRGGGDTGELF
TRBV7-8	ASSGDYEQY
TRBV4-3	ASSQGSGNSYNEQF
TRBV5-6	ASSLAGSHQPQH
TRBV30	AWNWGDVNEKLF
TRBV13	ASSLGNGELF
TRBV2	ASEETGAYEQY
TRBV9	ASSLSGHYEQY
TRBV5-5	ASSLGFVSGNTIY
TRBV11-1	ASSLSRWGRGFGYT
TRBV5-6	ASSGTGQANEKLF
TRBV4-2	ASSQEGSGGGQPQH
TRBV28	ASRSGQNYEKLF
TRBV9	ASGPRGDTQY
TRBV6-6	ASSNGWAGAPLH
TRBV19	ASSIGRPDTDTQY